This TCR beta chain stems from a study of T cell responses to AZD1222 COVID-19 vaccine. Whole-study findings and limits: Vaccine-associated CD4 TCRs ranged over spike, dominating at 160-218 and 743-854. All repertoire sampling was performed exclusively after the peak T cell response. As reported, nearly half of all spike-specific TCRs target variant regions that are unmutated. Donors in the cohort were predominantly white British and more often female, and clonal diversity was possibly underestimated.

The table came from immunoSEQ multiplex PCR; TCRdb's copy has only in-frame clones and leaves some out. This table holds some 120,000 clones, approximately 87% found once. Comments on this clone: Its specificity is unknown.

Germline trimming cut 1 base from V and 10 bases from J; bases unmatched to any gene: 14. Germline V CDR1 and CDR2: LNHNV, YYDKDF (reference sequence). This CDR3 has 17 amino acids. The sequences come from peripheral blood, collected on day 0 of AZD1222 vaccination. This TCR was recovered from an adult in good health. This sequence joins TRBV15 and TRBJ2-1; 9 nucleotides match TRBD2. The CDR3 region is CATSRVVGLAGSREQFF. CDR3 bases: TGTGCCACCAGCAGAGTAGTAGGTCTAGCGGGATCCAGGGAGCAGTTCTTC.